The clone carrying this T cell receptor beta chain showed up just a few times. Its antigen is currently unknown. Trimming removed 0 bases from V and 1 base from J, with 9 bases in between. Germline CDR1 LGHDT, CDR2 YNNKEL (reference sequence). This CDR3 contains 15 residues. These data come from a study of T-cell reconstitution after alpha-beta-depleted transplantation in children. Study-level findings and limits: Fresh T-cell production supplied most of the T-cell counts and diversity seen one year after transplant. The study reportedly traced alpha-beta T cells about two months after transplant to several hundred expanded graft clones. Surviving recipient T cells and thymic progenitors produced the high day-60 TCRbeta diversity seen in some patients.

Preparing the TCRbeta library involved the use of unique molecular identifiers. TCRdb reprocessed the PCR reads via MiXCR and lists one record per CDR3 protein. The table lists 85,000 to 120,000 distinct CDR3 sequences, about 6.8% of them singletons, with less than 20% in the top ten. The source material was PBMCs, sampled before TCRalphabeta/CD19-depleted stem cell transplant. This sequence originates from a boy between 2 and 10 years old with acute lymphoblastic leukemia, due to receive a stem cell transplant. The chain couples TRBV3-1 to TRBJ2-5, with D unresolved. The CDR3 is CASSQEADVQETQYF. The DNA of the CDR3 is TGTGCCAGCAGCCAAGAGGCAGACGTCCAAGAGACCCAGTACTTC.